A selection of T cell receptor beta chains follows, all from one sample in a study of tumor-infiltrating lymphocytes in primary liver carcinoma. TCRdb processed the multiplex PCR reads anew with MiXCR; each CDR3 protein has one entry. The data contain approximately 73,000 distinct CDR3 sequences, almost 70% of them singletons. The material sequenced was liver tumor tissue from sampling region 4. These TCRs come from a man aged 35-49 years with primary liver carcinoma and hepatitis B virus infection. Both conserved end residues are part of each CDR3. A D gene is named only where the DNA matches it firmly. Size values are once, few and many counts, or a class for expanded clones, and some rows have none.

J: TRBJ1-1; D: .; size: many; V: TRBV28; DNA: TGTGCCAGCAGTTCCCCACAGGGAGCCACTGAAGCTTTCTTT; CDR3: CASSSPQGATEAFF
J: TRBJ2-7; D: .; size: .; V: TRBV6-5; DNA: TGTGCCAGTAGTTACGATCGGGGACCCTACGAGCACTACTTC; CDR3: CASSYDRGPYEHYF
J: TRBJ2-1; D: TRBD2; size: .; V: TRBV29-1; DNA: TGCAGCGTTGAGGGAGTAGTCGGGCTAGCGGGAGGTCTCTACAATGAGCAGTTCTTC; CDR3: CSVEGVVGLAGGLYNEQFF
J: TRBJ2-2; D: .; size: .; V: TRBV4-2; DNA: TGTGCCAGCAGCCAAGACTCGGGAGTGGGTTCCGGGGAGCTGTTTTTT; CDR3: CASSQDSGVGSGELFF
J: TRBJ1-3; D: .; size: .; V: TRBV6-5; DNA: TGTGCCAGCAGTTTCGGAACCAGCTCTGGAAACACCATATATTTT; CDR3: CASSFGTSSGNTIYF
J: TRBJ2-3; D: .; size: many; V: TRBV6-1; DNA: TGTGCCAGCAGTCTAACTAGACCAGATACGCAGTATTTT; CDR3: CASSLTRPDTQYF
J: TRBJ2-7; D: TRBD1; size: .; V: TRBV6-1; DNA: TGTGCCAGCAGTGGACAGGGACAGGGCGGCGAGCAGTACTTC; CDR3: CASSGQGQGGEQYF
J: TRBJ2-5; D: TRBD2; size: many; V: TRBV12-3/TRBV12-4; DNA: TGTGCCAGCAGTTCCTGGGGGGAGGGCCGCCCAGAGACCCAGTACTTC; CDR3: CASSSWGEGRPETQYF
J: TRBJ2-5; D: .; size: .; V: TRBV4-2; DNA: TGTACCAGCAACCAAGAAGGCCAAGCAGGGGTAGAGACCCAGTACTTC; CDR3: CTSNQEGQAGVETQYF
J: TRBJ2-2; D: TRBD2; size: many; V: TRBV4-1; DNA: TGCGCCAGCAGCCCGACTAGCGGGAGGAACACCGGGGAGCTGTTTTTT; CDR3: CASSPTSGRNTGELFF
J: TRBJ2-7; D: TRBD2; size: .; V: TRBV11-2; DNA: TGTGCCAGCATCTTATCCGTTGGATTAGCGGGAGGGGGGTATGAGCAGTACTTC; CDR3: CASILSVGLAGGGYEQYF
J: TRBJ2-5; D: TRBD2; size: .; V: TRBV28; DNA: TGTGTCAGCAGTTCCATAGCGGGAGGGCCGGAGTCCCAGTACTTC; CDR3: CVSSSIAGGPESQYF
J: TRBJ2-5; D: TRBD1; size: .; V: TRBV29-1; DNA: TGCAGCCTTGGACAGGGAGGTCCCCGGTACTTC; CDR3: CSLGQGGPRYF
J: TRBJ2-3; D: TRBD1; size: .; V: TRBV29-1; DNA: TGCAGCGTTGAAATAGGCAGGGGGAATATGCAGTATTTT; CDR3: CSVEIGRGNMQYF
J: TRBJ2-4; D: TRBD2; size: .; V: TRBV7-2; DNA: TGTGCCAGCAGCTTAGGACTAGCTCCCAACATTCAGTACTTC; CDR3: CASSLGLAPNIQYF
J: TRBJ1-1; D: .; size: .; V: TRBV5-5; DNA: TGTGCCAGCAGCCCCGAGGGGAACACTGAAGTTTTCTTT; CDR3: CASSPEGNTEVFF
J: TRBJ2-3; D: .; size: many; V: TRBV10-3; DNA: TGTGCCATCAGTCCGTCAGATACGCAGTATTTT; CDR3: CAISPSDTQYF
J: TRBJ2-5; D: TRBD1; size: many; V: TRBV5-4; DNA: TGTGCCGCCTCCTCCCCTCCCGGGCAGGGGGCTGAGACCCAGTACTTC; CDR3: CAASSPPGQGAETQYF
J: TRBJ2-1; D: .; size: few; V: TRBV15; DNA: TGTGCCACTAATCATGCTGGGACTCCGCAGTTCTTC; CDR3: CATNHAGTPQFF
J: TRBJ2-1; D: .; size: many; V: TRBV7-3; DNA: TGTGCCAGCAGCCTCCTACCGCCGACCGAAGGTTATGAGCAGTTCTTC; CDR3: CASSLLPPTEGYEQFF
J: TRBJ2-7; D: .; size: few; V: TRBV12-3/TRBV12-4; DNA: TGTGCCAGCAGCCTTGTACATAGCGACTATGAGCAGTGCTTC; CDR3: CASSLVHSDYEQCF
J: TRBJ2-1; D: .; size: many; V: TRBV6-6; DNA: TGTGCCAGCAGTTTTTCGGGACCTAGCAATGAGCAGTTCTTC; CDR3: CASSFSGPSNEQFF
J: TRBJ2-1; D: .; size: .; V: TRBV5-1; DNA: TGCGCCAGCGGCCGTGGACAGAGTTACAATGAGCACTTCTTC; CDR3: CASGRGQSYNEHFF
J: TRBJ2-1; D: TRBD2; size: few; V: TRBV28; DNA: TGTGCCAGCAGTTTAGTTTCCCGGTGGGCTAGCGGGAGGGATGAGCAGTTCTTC; CDR3: CASSLVSRWASGRDEQFF
J: TRBJ2-7; D: .; size: .; V: TRBV5-5; DNA: TGTGCCAGCAGCTTGGAAGCGGTACAGCGTAACGAGCAGTACTTC; CDR3: CASSLEAVQRNEQYF
J: TRBJ2-1; D: TRBD2; size: .; V: TRBV11-2; DNA: TGTGCCAACAGCTTAGTCGGACTAGGGGTCGATAAGCAATTCTTC; CDR3: CANSLVGLGVDKQFF
J: TRBJ2-4; D: .; size: few; V: TRBV19; DNA: TGTGCCAGTAGTATAGAATTGGGGGCACCCGAGGACATTCAGTACTTC; CDR3: CASSIELGAPEDIQYF
J: TRBJ2-7; D: .; size: many; V: TRBV7-9; DNA: TGTGCCAGCAGCTTAGCCGCGGGGCCTACCTACGAGCAGTACTTC; CDR3: CASSLAAGPTYEQYF